The entry below gives a single T cell receptor (beta chain) sequence along with its context. Its antigen is still unknown. The data were obtained in a study of T cells after yellow fever vaccination. Looking at the study overall: Libraries from low-cell-number fractions were prepared with the SMART-Seq v4 Ultra Low Input RNA kit.

TCR cDNA was made by 5'RACE template switching, adding a universal primer site and UMIs. TCRdb analysed the 5' RACE reads with MiXCR anew, one entry per CDR3 protein. The table includes approximately 300,000 distinct CDR3 sequences, about 10% detected once. Trimming stripped 7 bases from V and 10 bases from J, with 17 bases between. This CDR3 is built from 13 residues. Germline CDR1 and CDR2: DFQATT and SNEGSKA (reference sequence). Overall study findings and caveats: Some clonotypes, a small share, were shared between CD4 and CD8 compartments. Most primary-vaccination clones reappeared after the booster (around 95% CD4, about 87% CD8).

The source is a man younger than 35 who received the YFV17D yellow fever vaccine. The starting material was CD4+ T cells sorted from PBMCs, obtained 45 days after the yellow fever booster vaccination. The chain recombines TRBV20-1 with TRBJ1-6; TRBD1 might be the D (6 bases). In DNA form, the CDR3 reads TGCAGTGTTACAGGGCGGGTTGGCTCACCCCTCCACTTT. As protein: CSVTGRVGSPLHF.